This T cell receptor beta chain emerged from a study of T cells in Graves' hyperthyroidism and ophthalmopathy (dated by TCRdb to the late 2010s). The study in broad terms: Peripheral blood samples were taken at initial diagnosis, before any treatment was given. In addition, the study compared T-cell repertoires in thyroid tissue and in blood from several Graves' hyperthyroidism patients. TCR Vbeta CDR3 sequencing of some 140 peripheral blood samples (over 40 ophthalmopathy, 70 to 85 hyperthyroidism and 17 progressor patients) is reported in the paper. Prospective prediction of ophthalmopathy was tested in an independent validation cohort consisting of under 20 hyperthyroidism patients and 15 or so patients who later progressed to ophthalmopathy. After blood sampling, hyperthyroidism patients were treated with methimazole at a starting dose of 30 mg daily, and ophthalmopathy patients were treated with high-dose intravenous methylprednisolone. The 75 to 100 discovery patients were randomly split 7:3 into training and test sets. To identify distinguishing TCR V-J signatures, a discovery cohort of around 100 patients was used, comprising under 45 with Graves' ophthalmopathy and 57 with stable Graves' hyperthyroidism.

CDR1 and CDR2 are read off the germline V gene (reference sequence) as SGHAT and FQDESV. There are 16 amino acids in the CDR3, from cysteine to phenylalanine inclusive. The entry retains the CDR3 DNA only, 48 bases that are in frame from base 1. V is pared back by 4 bases and J by 4 bases, with 19 bases lying between the germline termini. TCR beta CDR3 regions were amplified from RNA transcripts. For the first round of RT-PCR on the TCR CDR3, the HTBI primer set was used together with the Qiagen OneStep RT-PCR kit. The libraries were constructed in a second round of multiplex PCR and then size-selected and purified. Libraries were sequenced paired-end with 100 bp reads on an Illumina HiSeq2000. In the paper's pipeline: SOAPnuke was used to process the raw data, throwing out any read that contained adapters or uncalled bases, had a mean Phred below 15, or lacked an exact constant-primer or identifier match. COPE v1.2.5 was used to merge high-quality paired reads, and clonotypes were defined as unique nucleotide sequences. MiTCR v1.1 was used to align the clonotypes against IMGT TRBV, TRBD and TRBJ reference segments. Only V-J combinations with frequency above 0.0001, covering about 99% of repertoires, were analysed. The TCS score was defined as the ratio of F50 (clonal expansion) to E x V (chaos), calculated using BLOSUM62-based TCRdist between CDR3 peptides within each V-J. Welch's t-statistics and random forest reduced fewer than 550 V-J features to roughly 13, which were used in a naive Bayes classifier (R e1071). In TCRdb, the public reads were trimmed at Q25 with fastp and aligned with MiXCR, with productive beta chains retained. Rows matching on CDR3 protein sequence are summarized as one entry with the most common DNA and genes. None of the V and J calls come from the authors' own analysis; TCRdb made them. The sample contains roughly 720,000 distinct CDR3 sequences, around 15% of them found a single time. The ten most abundant clones make up about a sixth of the sample.

What the research found in general, with its limitations: Blood samples also contained most of the expanded thyroid clonotypes (frequency above 0.001), which suggests that blood repertoires may reflect thyroid immune responses. No statistical method was used to fix the sample size in advance, and group allocation was not hidden from the investigators. During validation, the model predicted progression to ophthalmopathy a median of roughly 7.1 months ahead of onset, with roughly 65% sensitivity and about 75% specificity. A 13 V-J signature model separated ophthalmopathy from stable hyperthyroidism, with 87.88% sensitivity and 81.08% specificity in cross-validation and 80%/75% in testing.

A patient counted as having stable Graves' hyperthyroidism if no progression to ophthalmopathy occurred over 18 months of follow-up. Hyperthyroidism patients were newly diagnosed, with disease duration under 2 months, and aged 18 to 65 years. Any patient with an uncontrolled infection, another autoimmune disease, pregnancy or lactation was excluded. Diagnoses were based on clinical symptoms, serum thyroxine and TRAb, thyroid ultrasound and orbital computed tomography. PBMCs were separated from over 9 ml of fresh peripheral blood using Ficoll-Paque density gradient centrifugation. Trizol reagent was used to extract total RNA, and RNA quality was then checked on an Agilent 2100 Bioanalyzer. This clonotype was detected many times. What antigen it recognizes has not been identified. No much larger clonotype is one base removed from it; base qualities were not supplied.

This TCR came from a man aged 45-65 years with Graves' hyperthyroidism. The chain links TRBV11-1 with TRBJ1-1; the D gene is perhaps TRBD1, from 5 matching bases. Sequences were obtained from blood. The DNA sequence is TGTGCCAGCAGCTCACCCGCCGGGGGGTTGAGCACTGAAGCTTTCTTT. The encoded protein is CASSSPAGGLSTEAFF. With the portions outside the CDR3 filled from the reference TRBV11-1 and TRBJ1-1 genes, the complete variable region becomes EAEVAQSPRYKITEKSQAVAFWCDPISGHATLYWYRQILGQGPELLVQFQDESVVDDSQLPKDRFSAERLKGVDSTLKIQPAELGDSAMYLCASSSPAGGLSTEAFFGQGTRLTVV.